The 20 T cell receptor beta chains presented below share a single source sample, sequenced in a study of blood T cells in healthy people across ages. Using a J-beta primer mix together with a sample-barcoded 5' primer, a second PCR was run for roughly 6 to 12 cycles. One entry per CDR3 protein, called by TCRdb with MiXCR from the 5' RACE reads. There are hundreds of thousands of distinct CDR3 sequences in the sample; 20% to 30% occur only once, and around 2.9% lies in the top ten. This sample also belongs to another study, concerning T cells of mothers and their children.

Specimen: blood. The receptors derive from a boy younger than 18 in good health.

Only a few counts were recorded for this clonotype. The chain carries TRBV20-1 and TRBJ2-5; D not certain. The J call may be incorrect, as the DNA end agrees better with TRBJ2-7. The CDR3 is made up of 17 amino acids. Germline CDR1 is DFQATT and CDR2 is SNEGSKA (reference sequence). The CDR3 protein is CSAPRSSSGLSSYEQYF. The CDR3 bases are TGCAGTGCTCCTAGGTCTTCCTCGGGCCTAAGCTCCTACGAGCAGTACTTC.

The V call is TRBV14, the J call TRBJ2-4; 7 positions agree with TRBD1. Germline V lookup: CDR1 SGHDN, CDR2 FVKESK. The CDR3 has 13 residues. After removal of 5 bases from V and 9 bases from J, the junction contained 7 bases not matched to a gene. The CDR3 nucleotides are TGTGCCAGCAGCGCAGACAGGGTGGGCATTCAGTACTTC. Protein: CASSADRVGIQYF. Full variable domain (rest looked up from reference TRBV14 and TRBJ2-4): EAGVTQFPSHSVIEKGQTVTLRCDPISGHDNLYWYRRVMGKEIKFLLHFVKESKQDESGMPNNRFLAERTGGTYSTLKVQPAELEDSGVYFCASSADRVGIQYFGAGTRLSVL.

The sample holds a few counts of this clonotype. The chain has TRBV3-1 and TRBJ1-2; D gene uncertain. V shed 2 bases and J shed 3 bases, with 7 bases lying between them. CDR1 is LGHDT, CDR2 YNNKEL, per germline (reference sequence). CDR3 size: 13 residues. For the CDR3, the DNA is TGTGCCAGCAGCCAAAAGCGGGACTATGGCTACACCTTC. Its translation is CASSQKRDYGYTF.

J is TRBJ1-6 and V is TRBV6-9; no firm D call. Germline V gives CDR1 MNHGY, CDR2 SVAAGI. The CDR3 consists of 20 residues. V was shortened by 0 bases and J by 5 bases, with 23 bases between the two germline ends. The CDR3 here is CASSYSNLQGSRVHNSPLHF. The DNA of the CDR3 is TGTGCCAGCAGTTATTCGAACCTCCAAGGCAGCCGGGTTCATAATTCACCCCTCCACTTT.

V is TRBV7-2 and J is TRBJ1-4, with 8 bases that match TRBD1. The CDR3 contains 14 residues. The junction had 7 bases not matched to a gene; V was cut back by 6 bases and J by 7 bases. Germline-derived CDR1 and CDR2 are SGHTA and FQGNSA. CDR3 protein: CASSLDRGVEKLFF. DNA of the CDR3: TGTGCCAGCAGTCTTGACAGGGGCGTTGAAAAACTGTTTTTT.

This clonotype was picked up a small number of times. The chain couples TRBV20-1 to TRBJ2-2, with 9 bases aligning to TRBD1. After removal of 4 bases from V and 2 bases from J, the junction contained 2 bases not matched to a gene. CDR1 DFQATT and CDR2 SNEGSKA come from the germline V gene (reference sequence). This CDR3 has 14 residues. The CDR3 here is CSATQGANTGELFF. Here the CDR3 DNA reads TGCAGTGCTACACAGGGGGCCAACACCGGGGAGCTGTTTTTT.

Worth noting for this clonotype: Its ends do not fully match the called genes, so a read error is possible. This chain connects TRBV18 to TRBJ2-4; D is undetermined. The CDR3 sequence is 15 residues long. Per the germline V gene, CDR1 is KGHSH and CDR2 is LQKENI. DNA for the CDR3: TGTGCCAGCTCACCTAGGGATGAAGCCAAGAACATTCAGTACTTC. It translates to CASSPRDEAKNIQYF.

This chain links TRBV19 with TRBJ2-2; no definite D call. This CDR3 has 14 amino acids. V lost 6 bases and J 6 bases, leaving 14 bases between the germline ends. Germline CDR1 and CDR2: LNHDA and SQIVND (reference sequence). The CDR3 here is CASRPTGQSGELFF. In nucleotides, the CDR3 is TGTGCCAGTAGGCCCACCGGGCAGTCCGGGGAGCTGTTTTTT.

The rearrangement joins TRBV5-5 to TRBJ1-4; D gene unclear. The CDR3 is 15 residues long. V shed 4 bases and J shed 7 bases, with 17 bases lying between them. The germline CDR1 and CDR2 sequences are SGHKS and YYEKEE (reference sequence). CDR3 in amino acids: CASSPPSPGGEKLFF. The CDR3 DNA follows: TGTGCCAGCAGCCCCCCAAGCCCCGGCGGTGAAAAACTGTTTTTT.

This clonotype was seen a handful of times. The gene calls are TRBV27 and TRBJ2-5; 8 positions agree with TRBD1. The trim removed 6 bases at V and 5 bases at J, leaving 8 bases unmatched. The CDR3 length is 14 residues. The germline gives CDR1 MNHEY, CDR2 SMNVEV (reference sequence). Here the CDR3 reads CASRPRQGLETQYF. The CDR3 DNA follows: TGTGCCAGCAGACCTAGACAGGGGTTGGAGACCCAGTACTTC.

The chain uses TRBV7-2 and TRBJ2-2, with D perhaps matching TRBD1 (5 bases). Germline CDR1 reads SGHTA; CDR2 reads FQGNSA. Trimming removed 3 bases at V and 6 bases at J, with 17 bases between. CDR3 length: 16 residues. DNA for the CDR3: TGTGCCAGCAGCTTGGGCCCTCGAAAGGGGCCCGGGGAGCTGTTTTTT. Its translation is CASSLGPRKGPGELFF.

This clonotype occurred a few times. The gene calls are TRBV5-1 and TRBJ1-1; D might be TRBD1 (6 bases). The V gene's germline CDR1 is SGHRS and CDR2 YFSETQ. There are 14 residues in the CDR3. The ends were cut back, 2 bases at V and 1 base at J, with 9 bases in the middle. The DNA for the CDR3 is TGCGCCAGCAGCTTAGGACAGAGGAACACTGAAGCTTTCTTT. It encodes CASSLGQRNTEAFF.

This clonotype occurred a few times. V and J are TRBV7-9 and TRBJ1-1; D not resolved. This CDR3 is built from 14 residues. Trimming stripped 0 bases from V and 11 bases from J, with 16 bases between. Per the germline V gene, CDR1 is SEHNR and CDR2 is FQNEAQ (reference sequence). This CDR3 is CASSLAGLSVPAFF. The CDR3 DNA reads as TGTGCCAGCAGCTTAGCGGGCCTCAGCGTCCCGGCTTTCTTT.

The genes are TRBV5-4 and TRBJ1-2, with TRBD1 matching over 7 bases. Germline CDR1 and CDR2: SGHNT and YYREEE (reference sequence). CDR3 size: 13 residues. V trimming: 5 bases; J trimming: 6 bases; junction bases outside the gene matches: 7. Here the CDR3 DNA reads TGTGCCAGCAGTTTAACAGGGGTTCATGGCTACACCTTC. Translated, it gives CASSLTGVHGYTF.

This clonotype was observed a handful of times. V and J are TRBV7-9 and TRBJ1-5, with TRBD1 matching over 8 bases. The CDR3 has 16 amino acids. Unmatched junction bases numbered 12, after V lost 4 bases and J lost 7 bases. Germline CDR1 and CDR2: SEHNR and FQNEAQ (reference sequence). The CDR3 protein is CASSSIRTGRNQPQHF. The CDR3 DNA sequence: TGTGCCAGCAGCTCCATCCGGACAGGGCGGAACCAGCCCCAGCATTTT.

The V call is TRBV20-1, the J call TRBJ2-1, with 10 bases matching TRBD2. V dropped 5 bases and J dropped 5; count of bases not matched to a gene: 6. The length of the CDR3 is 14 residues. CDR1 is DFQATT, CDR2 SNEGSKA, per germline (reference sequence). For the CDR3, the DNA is TGCAGTGCTTTTCTAGCGGGGGTGCACAATGAGCAGTTCTTC. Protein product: CSAFLAGVHNEQFF.

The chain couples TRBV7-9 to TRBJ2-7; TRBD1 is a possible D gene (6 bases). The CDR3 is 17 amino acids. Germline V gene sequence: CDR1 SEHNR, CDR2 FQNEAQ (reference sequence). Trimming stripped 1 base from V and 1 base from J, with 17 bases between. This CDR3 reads CASSLVEGDGISYEQYF. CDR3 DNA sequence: TGTGCCAGCAGCTTAGTAGAGGGGGACGGCATATCCTACGAGCAGTACTTC.

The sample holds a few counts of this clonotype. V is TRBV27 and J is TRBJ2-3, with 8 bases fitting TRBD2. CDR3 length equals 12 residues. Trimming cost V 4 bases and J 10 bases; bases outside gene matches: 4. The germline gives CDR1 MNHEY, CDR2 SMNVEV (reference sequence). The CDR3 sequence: CASSSERGSQYF. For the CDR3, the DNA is TGTGCCAGCAGTTCGGAGCGGGGGTCGCAGTATTTT.

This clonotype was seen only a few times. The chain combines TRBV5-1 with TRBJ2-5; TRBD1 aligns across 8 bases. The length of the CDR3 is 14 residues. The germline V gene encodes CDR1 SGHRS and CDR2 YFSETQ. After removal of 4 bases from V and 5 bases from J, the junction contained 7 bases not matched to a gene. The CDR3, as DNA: TGCGCCAGCAGCGGGGGACAGGTGCGGGAGACCCAGTACTTC. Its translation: CASSGGQVRETQYF.

Here the CDR3 DNA reads TGTGCCAGCAGCTTACAGGTCGTCGACCAGTACTTC. Translation: CASSLQVVDQYF. The J gene is TRBJ2-5, the V gene TRBV7-2; D uncertain. The CDR3 is made up of 12 amino acids. The germline CDR1 and CDR2 sequences are SGHTA and FQGNSA. Trimming took off 2 bases at V and 10 bases at J, with 11 bases between the two ends. Full variable domain (remainder filled in from reference TRBV7-2 and TRBJ2-5): GAGVSQSPSNKVTEKGKDVELRCDPISGHTALYWYRQSLGQGLEFLIYFQGNSAPDKSGLPSDRFSAERTGGSVSTLTIQRTQQEDSAVYLCASSLQVVDQYFGPGTRLLVL.